This T cell receptor (beta chain) was sequenced for a study of blood T cells in healthy people across ages. Overall study findings and caveats: With naive T cell percentage, TCR beta diversity showed a strong correlation.

The CDR3 loop spans 17 amino acids. Trimming removed 0 bases from V and 3 bases from J, with 14 bases in between. The germline V gene encodes CDR1 MNHNY and CDR2 SVGAGI (reference sequence). A note on this clonotype: Its antigen is currently unknown.

Combining a sample-barcoded 5' primer with a J-beta primer mix, a second PCR ran for 7 to 11 cycles. TCRdb called the 5' RACE reads again in MiXCR, with one record for every CDR3 protein. In the table there are approximately 1,700,000 distinct CDR3 sequences, more than 35% of which are singletons. PBMCs were isolated at a quantity of at least 7 million per sample. Source material: blood. The origin of this receptor is a human donor in good health. J is TRBJ2-2 and V is TRBV6-6; no clear D gene. The CDR3 spells CASSYSTKGSDTGELFF. The CDR3 DNA sequence: TGTGCCAGCAGTTACTCTACGAAGGGTTCGGACACCGGGGAGCTGTTTTTT.